These 4 T cell receptor beta chains originate from one sample sequenced in a study of T cell clones after liver transplantation. Method: immunoSEQ multiplex PCR; TCRdb's copy keeps in-frame clones and lacks some. The repertoire holds around 9,100 clones, with 60% to 80% as singletons. Sequencing was performed on CD8+ T cells from blood, taken before liver transplant. These receptors were taken from a human donor who received a liver transplant.

The V call is TRBV27, the J call TRBJ1-2; D gene uncertain. The CDR3 extends over 13 amino acids. Trimming left V 5 bases short and J 3 bases short, with 10 bases between. Germline loops: CDR1 MNHEY, CDR2 SMNVEV (reference sequence). The CDR3: CASSINMYYGYTF. The CDR3, as DNA: TGTGCCAGCAGTATTAATATGTACTATGGCTACACCTTC.

The chain combines TRBV29-1 with TRBJ2-1, with D possibly matching TRBD2 (5 bases). Germline assignment: CDR1 SQVTM and CDR2 ANQGSEA. V was shortened by 5 bases and J by 1 base, with 12 bases between the two germline ends. CDR3 length equals 14 residues. CDR3 in amino acids: CSVWSGSSYNEQFF. The CDR3 DNA is TGCAGCGTTTGGAGTGGGAGTTCCTACAATGAGCAGTTCTTC.

CDR3 coding DNA: TGTGCCAGCAGCTTAGATTGGGTAGTCGCAGGCCCTAGCACAGATACGCAGTATTTT. It encodes CASSLDWVVAGPSTDTQYF. The chain carries TRBV11-2 and TRBJ2-3; D gene uncertain. CDR3 length: 19 residues. Germline values: CDR1 SGHAT, CDR2 FQNNGV. The V gene lost 0 bases and the J gene lost 0 bases, with 19 bases spanning the gap.

The CDR3 region is CASSLGPGGVEYTEAFF. The CDR3 nucleotides are TGTGCCAGCAGCTTAGGCCCGGGGGGAGTTGAGTACACTGAAGCTTTCTTT. The chain combines TRBV7-6 with TRBJ1-1; weak D call: TRBD1 (5 bases). V gave up 1 base and J gave up 3 bases, with 18 bases separating them. The CDR3 has 17 residues. Germline values: CDR1 SGHVS, CDR2 FNYEAQ.